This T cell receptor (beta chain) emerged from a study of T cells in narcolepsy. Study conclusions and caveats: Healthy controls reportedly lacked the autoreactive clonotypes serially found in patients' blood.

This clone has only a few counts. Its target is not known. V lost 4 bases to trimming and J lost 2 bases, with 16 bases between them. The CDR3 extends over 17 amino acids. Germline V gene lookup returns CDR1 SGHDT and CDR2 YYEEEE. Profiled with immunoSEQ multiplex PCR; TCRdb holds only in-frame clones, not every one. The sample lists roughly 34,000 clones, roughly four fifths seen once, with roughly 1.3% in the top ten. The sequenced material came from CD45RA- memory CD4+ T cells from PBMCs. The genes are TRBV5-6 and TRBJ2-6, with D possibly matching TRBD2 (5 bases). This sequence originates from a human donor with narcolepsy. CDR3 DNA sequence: TGTGCCAGCAGCCCGTCGTTAGGGAGCCCTGGGGCCAACGTCCTGACTTTC. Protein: CASSPSLGSPGANVLTF.